This T cell receptor (beta chain) originates from a study of monozygotic twins with inflammatory bowel disease. The CDR3 totals 12 residues. Germline lookup yields CDR1 ENHRY and CDR2 SYGVKD. Turning to this clonotype: Its matching antigen is unknown.

Addition of UMIs with a 6-nucleotide sample barcode was achieved by template switching. TCRdb derives one entry per CDR3 protein from the 5' RACE reads, leaving out DNA. This sample contains roughly 330,000 distinct CDR3 sequences. Study results and limitations: Fewer shared clonotypes with others were found in IBD patients than in healthy twins, especially with disease activity. No difference in repertoire similarity was seen between concordant and discordant twins, possibly because power was limited. No separation of different T cell subtypes was possible.

The TCR was taken from a human donor with ulcerative colitis or Crohn's disease, or a healthy co-twin of an affected twin (not recorded which). The sequencing sample was made of blood. The chain couples TRBV10-3 to TRBJ2-3; TCRdb's D call of TRBD2 is untestable without DNA. CDR3: CAISAGRDTQYF.